Detailed here is one T cell receptor beta chain. Its antigen is unidentified. These data come from a study of cytomegalovirus exposure and HLA in healthy donors. The CDR3 is made up of 15 amino acids. Germline V gives CDR1 MDHEN, CDR2 SYDVKM. V was pared by 5 bases and J by 7 bases, with 4 bases of the junction left unmatched. The data were produced by immunoSEQ multiplex PCR, yet TCRdb's version contains in-frame clones alone and is incomplete. Among 140,000 to 150,000 clones listed, about 94% were seen once. Whole-study findings and limits: High sensitivity and specificity were reportedly achieved when the classifier diagnosed cytomegalovirus status. TCR clusters originating in the first cohort tended to co-occur in the roughly 120 validation repertoires, according to a later analysis. Overall, roughly 150 TCR beta chains were annotated as cytomegalovirus-associated. Through in vitro validation, three CMV-associated chains were shown to be specific for CMV antigens.

Sequencing was done on a sample of PBMCs. This clonotype was sampled from a man between 18 and 29 years old in good health and CMV-seropositive. The chain recombines TRBV28 with TRBJ2-1; TRBD2 matches 14 bases. This CDR3 is CASSPWTSGGNEQFF. The CDR3 coding sequence is TGTGCCAGCAGTCCCTGGACTAGCGGGGGGAATGAGCAGTTCTTC.